The source of this T cell receptor (beta chain) is a study of blood T cell repertoires in COVID-19. Trimming removed 4 bases at V and 5 bases at J, with 15 bases between. This CDR3 is 15 amino acids long. Germline CDR1 reads LGHDT; CDR2 reads YNNKEL (reference sequence). Sequenced by immunoSEQ multiplex PCR; TCRdb stores in-frame clones only, minus some. The table lists 110,000 to 150,000 clones, more than 75% of them singletons. The TCR comes from a woman aged 45-65 years who had recovered from COVID-19. The J gene is TRBJ2-1, the V gene TRBV3-1 (or the pseudogene TRBV3-2), with D perhaps TRBD2 (5 bases). Input material: PBMCs or T cells enriched from blood (not recorded which). In DNA, the CDR3 is TGTGCCAGCAGCCCCTCCTCGGGATTTGACAATGAGCAGTTCTTC. Residues: CASSPSSGFDNEQFF.